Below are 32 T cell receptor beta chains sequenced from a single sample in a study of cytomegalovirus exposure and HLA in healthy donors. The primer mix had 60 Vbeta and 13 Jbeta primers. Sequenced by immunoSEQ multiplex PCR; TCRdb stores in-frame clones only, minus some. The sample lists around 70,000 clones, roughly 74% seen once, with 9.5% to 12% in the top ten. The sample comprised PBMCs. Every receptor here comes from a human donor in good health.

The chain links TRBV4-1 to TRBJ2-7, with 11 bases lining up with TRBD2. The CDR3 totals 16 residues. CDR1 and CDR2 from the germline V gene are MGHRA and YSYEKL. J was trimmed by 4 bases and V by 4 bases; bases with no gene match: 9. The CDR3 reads CASSLHPLAGGYEQYF. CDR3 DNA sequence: TGCGCCAGCAGCCTCCATCCTCTAGCGGGAGGATACGAGCAGTACTTC.

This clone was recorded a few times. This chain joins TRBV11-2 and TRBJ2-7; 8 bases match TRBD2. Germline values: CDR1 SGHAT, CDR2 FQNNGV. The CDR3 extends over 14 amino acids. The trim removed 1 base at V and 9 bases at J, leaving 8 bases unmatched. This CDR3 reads CASSLGSGGFGQYF. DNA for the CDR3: TGTGCCAGCAGCTTAGGGTCGGGGGGGTTCGGGCAGTACTTC.

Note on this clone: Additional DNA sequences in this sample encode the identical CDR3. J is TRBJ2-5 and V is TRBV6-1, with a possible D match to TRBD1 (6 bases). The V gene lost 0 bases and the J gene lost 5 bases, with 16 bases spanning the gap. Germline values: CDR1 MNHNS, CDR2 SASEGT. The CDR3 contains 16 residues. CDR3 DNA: TGTGCCAGCAGTGAAGCAGGGGGAGCTCCCGCGGAGACCCAGTACTTC. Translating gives CASSEAGGAPAETQYF.

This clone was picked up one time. Written as DNA, the CDR3 is TGTGCCAGTTCTAAGGGACAGAACTATGGCTACACCTTC. Translating it yields CASSKGQNYGYTF. This chain connects TRBV6-5 to TRBJ1-2, with 7 bases matching TRBD1. Trimming cost V 9 bases and J 2 bases; bases outside gene matches: 6. Germline CDR1 is MNHEY and CDR2 is SVGAGI. The CDR3 spans 13 residues.

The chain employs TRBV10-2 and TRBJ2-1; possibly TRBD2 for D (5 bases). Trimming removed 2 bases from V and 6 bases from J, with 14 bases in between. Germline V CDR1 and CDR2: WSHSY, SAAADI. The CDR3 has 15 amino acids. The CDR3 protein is CASSEGRVRANEQFF. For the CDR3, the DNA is TGCGCCAGCAGTGAGGGGCGGGTGAGGGCCAATGAGCAGTTCTTC.

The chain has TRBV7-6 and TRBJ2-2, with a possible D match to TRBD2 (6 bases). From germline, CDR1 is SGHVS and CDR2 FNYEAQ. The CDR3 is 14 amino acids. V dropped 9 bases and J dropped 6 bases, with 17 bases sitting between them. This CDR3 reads CASSSRGGAGELFF. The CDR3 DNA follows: TGTGCCAGTTCGAGTAGGGGAGGTGCCGGGGAGCTGTTTTTT.

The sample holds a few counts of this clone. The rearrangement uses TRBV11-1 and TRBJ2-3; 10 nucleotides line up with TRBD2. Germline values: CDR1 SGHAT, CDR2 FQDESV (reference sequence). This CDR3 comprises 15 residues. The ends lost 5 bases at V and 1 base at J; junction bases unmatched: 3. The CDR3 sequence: CASSPSGRGTDTQYF. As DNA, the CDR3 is TGTGCCAGCAGCCCTAGCGGGAGAGGCACAGATACGCAGTATTTT.

The CDR3 sequence: CAISEDLWGGKDTQYF. CDR3 DNA: TGTGCCATCAGTGAAGATCTCTGGGGAGGGAAAGATACGCAGTATTTT. The gene calls are TRBV10-3 and TRBJ2-3, with 7 bases fitting TRBD2. J lost 5 bases, V lost 3 bases, and 11 bases had no gene match. The length of the CDR3 is 16 residues. The germline V gene has CDR1 ENHRY and CDR2 SYGVKD.

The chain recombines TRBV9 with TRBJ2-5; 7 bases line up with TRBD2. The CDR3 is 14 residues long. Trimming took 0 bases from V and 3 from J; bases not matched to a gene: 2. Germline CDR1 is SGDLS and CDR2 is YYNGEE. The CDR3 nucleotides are TGTGCCAGCAGCGTAGGGGAGGGGAAAGAGACCCAGTACTTC. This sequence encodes CASSVGEGKETQYF.

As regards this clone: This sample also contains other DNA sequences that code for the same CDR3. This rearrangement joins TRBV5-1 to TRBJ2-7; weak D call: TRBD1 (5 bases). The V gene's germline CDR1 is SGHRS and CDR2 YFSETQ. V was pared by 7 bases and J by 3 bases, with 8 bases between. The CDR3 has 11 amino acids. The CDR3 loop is CASSDSYEQYF. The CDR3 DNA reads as TGCGCCAGCTCTGACAGCTACGAGCAGTACTTC.

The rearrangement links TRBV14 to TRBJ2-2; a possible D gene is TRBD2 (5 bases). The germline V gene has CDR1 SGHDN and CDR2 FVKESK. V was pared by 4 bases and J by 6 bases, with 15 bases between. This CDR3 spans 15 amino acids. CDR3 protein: CASSPLRELPGELFF. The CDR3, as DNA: TGTGCCAGCAGCCCCCTAAGGGAGTTACCCGGGGAGCTGTTTTTT.

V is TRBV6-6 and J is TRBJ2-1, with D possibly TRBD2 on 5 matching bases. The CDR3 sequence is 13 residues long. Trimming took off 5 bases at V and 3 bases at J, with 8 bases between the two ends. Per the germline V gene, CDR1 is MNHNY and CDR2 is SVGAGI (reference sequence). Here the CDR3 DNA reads TGTGCCAGCAGTCCGGGGATCTACAATGAGCAGTTCTTC. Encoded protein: CASSPGIYNEQFF.

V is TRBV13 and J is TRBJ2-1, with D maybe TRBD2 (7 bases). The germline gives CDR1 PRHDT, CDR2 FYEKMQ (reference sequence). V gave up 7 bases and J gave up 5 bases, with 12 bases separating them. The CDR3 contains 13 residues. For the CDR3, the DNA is TGTGCCAGCACCGAAGGGGGGGACAATGAGCAGTTCTTC. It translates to CASTEGGDNEQFF.

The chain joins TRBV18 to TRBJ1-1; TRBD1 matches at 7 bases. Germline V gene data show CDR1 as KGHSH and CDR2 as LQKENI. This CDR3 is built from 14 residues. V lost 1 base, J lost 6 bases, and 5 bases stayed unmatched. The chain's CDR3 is CASSPQGASAEAFF. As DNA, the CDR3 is TGTGCCAGCTCACCACAGGGGGCGAGCGCTGAAGCTTTCTTT.

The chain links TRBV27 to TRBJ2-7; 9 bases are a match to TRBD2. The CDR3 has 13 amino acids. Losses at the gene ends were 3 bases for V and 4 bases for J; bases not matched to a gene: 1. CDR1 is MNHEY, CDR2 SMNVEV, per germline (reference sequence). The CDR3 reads CASSLTSGYEQYF. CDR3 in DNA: TGTGCCAGCAGTTTGACTAGCGGTTACGAGCAGTACTTC.

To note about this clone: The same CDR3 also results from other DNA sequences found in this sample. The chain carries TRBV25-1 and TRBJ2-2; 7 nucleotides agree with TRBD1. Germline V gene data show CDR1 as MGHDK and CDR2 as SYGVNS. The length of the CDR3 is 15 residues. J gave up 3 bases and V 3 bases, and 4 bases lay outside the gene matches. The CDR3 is CASSEGTGDTGELFF. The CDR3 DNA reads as TGTGCCAGCAGTGAGGGTACAGGGGACACCGGGGAGCTGTTTTTT.

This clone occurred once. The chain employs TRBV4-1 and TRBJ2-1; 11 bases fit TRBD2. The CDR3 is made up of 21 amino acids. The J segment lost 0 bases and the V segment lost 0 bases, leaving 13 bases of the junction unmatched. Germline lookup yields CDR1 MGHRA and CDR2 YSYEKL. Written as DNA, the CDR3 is TGCGCCAGCAGCCAAGAAACTTTTGGGACTAGCGGAAGAAGCTCCTACAATGAGCAGTTCTTC. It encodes CASSQETFGTSGRSSYNEQFF.

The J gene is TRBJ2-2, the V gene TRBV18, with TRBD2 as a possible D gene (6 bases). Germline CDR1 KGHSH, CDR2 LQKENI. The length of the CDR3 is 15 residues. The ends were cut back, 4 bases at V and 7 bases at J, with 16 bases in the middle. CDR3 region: CASSQAPGANGELFF. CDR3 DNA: TGTGCCAGCTCACAGGCTCCGGGAGCGAACGGGGAGCTGTTTTTT. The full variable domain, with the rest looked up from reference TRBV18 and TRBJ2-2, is NAGVMQNPRHLVRRRGQEARLRCSPMKGHSHVYWYRQLPEEGLKFMVYLQKENIIDESGMPKERFSAEFPKEGPSILRIQQVVRGDSAAYFCASSQAPGANGELFFGEGSRLTVL.

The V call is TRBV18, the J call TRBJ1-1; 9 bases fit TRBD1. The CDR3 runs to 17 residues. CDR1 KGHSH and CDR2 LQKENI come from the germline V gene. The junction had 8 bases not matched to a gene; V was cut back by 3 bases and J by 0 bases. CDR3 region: CASSPTAGQGLNTEAFF. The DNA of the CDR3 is TGTGCCAGCTCACCTACTGCGGGACAGGGATTGAACACTGAAGCTTTCTTT.

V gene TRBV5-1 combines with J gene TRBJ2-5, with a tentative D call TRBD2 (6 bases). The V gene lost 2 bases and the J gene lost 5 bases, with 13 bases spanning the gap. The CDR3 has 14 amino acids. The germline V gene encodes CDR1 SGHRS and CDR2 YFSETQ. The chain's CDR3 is CASSLTGLRETQYF. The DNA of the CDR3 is TGCGCCAGCAGCTTAACGGGACTTAGGGAGACCCAGTACTTC.

The CDR3 DNA reads as TGTGCCAGCAGCTTGGACAGATTCTATGGCTACACCTTC. Translation: CASSLDRFYGYTF. The chain carries TRBV5-4 and TRBJ1-2; D is unresolved. CDR1 and CDR2 from the germline V gene are SGHNT and YYREEE (reference sequence). V lost 0 bases to trimming and J lost 4 bases, with 7 bases between them. CDR3 length equals 13 residues.

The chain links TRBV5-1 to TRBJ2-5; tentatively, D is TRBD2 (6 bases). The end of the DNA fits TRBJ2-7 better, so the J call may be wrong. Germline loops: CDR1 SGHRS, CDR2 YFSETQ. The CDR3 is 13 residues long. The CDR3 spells CASSYRENYEQYF. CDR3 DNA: TGCGCCAGCAGCTACCGGGAGAACTACGAGCAGTACTTC.

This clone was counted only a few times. This chain's CDR3 is CASSGNRGNTEAFF. CDR3 nucleotide sequence: TGTGCCAGCAGCGGGAACAGGGGGAACACTGAAGCTTTCTTT. This sequence joins TRBV5-4 and TRBJ1-1; 7 bases fit TRBD1. The CDR3 covers 14 residues. J was trimmed by 1 base and V by 4 bases; bases with no gene match: 4. CDR1 and CDR2 from the germline V gene are SGHNT and YYREEE (reference sequence).

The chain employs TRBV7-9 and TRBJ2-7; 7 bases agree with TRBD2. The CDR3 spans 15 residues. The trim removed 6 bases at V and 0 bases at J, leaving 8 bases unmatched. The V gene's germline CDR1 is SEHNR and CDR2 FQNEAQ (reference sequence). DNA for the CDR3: TGTGCCAGCAGTCCTCAGGGCGGGGGCTCCTACGAGCAGTACTTC. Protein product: CASSPQGGGSYEQYF.

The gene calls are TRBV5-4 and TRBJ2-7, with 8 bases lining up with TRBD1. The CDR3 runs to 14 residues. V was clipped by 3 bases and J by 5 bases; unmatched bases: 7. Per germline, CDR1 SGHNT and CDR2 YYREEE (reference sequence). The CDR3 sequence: CASSSWTGTDEQYF. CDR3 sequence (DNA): TGTGCCAGCAGCTCGTGGACAGGGACGGACGAGCAGTACTTC.

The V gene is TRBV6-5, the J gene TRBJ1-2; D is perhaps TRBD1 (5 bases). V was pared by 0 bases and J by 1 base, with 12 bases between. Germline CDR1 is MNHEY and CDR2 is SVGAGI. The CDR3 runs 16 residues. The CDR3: CASSYSGQTVNYGYTF. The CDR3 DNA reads TGTGCCAGCAGTTACTCAGGCCAGACAGTTAACTATGGCTACACCTTC.

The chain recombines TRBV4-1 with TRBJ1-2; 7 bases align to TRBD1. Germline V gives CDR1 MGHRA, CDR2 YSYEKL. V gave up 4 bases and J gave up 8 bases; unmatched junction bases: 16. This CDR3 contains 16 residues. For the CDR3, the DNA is TGCGCCAGCAGCCGACAAATAACAGGGGCGACGGGGGGCTACACCTTC. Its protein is CASSRQITGATGGYTF.

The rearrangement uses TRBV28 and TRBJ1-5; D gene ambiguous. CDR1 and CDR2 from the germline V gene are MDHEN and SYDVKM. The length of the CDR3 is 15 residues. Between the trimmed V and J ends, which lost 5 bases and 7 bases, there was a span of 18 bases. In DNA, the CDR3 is TGTGCCAGCAGTCTGCAGAGCGGCCCGCGCCAGCCCCAGCATTTT. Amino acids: CASSLQSGPRQPQHF.

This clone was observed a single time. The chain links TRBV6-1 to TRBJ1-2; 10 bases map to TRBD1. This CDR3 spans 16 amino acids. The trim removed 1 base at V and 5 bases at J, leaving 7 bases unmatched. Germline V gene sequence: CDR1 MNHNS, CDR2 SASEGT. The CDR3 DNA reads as TGTGCCAGCAGTGAAGTTGGACAGGGGGAAAGATATGGCTACACCTTC. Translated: CASSEVGQGERYGYTF.

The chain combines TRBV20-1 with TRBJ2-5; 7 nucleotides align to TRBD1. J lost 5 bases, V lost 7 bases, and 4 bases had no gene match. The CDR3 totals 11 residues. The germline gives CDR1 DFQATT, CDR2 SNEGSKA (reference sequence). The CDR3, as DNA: TGCAGTGGGGACAGTCCGGAGACCCAGTACTTC. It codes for CSGDSPETQYF.

DNA for the CDR3: TGTGCCAGTAGTACGCCGGGACTAGCGGACCAAGAGACCCAGTACTTC. Its translation: CASSTPGLADQETQYF. The chain couples TRBV19 to TRBJ2-5; 11 bases map to TRBD2. V trimming: 4 bases; J trimming: 0 bases; junction bases outside the gene matches: 4. The CDR3 spans 16 residues. Germline CDR1 reads LNHDA; CDR2 reads SQIVND (reference sequence). The complete variable domain, with remaining parts taken from reference TRBV19 and TRBJ2-5, reads DGGITQSPKYLFRKEGQNVTLSCEQNLNHDAMYWYRQDPGQGLRLIYYSQIVNDFQKGDIAEGYSVSREKKESFPLTVTSAQKNPTAFYLCASSTPGLADQETQYFGPGTRLLVL.

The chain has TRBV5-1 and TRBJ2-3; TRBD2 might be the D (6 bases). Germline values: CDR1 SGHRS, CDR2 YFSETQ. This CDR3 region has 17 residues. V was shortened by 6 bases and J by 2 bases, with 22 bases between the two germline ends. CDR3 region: CASKGGAANSFTDTQYF. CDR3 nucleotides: TGCGCCAGCAAGGGAGGCGCCGCCAACTCATTCACAGATACGCAGTATTTT.